There are a few counts of the clone carrying this TCR beta chain. Time point given: newly diagnosed GD, antithyroid drugs for less than 3 months. RNA extracted from PBMCs served as the sequencing template. These data come from a study of regulatory T cells in long-lasting Graves disease. This CDR3 region has 17 residues. The trim removed 5 bases at V and 5 bases at J, leaving 14 bases unmatched. Looked up from germline, CDR1 is SGHTA and CDR2 is FQGNSA. iRepertoire HTBI primers and Arm-PCR of CDR3 regions built TCR beta libraries. TCRdb passed the multiplex PCR reads through MiXCR, listing each CDR3 protein once. The sample holds hundreds of thousands of distinct CDR3 sequences, 15% to 19% seen once.

The sequencing used peripheral blood mononuclear cells (PBMCs), collected at new diagnosis, from a patient treated with antithyroid drugs. The receptor comes from a female donor with Graves disease. The gene calls are TRBV7-2 and TRBJ2-5, with TRBD2 matching 10 bases. The CDR3 loop reads CASSPGGLAGAWETQYF. The CDR3 coding sequence is TGTGCCAGCAGCCCAGGGGGTCTAGCGGGAGCTTGGGAGACCCAGTACTTC.